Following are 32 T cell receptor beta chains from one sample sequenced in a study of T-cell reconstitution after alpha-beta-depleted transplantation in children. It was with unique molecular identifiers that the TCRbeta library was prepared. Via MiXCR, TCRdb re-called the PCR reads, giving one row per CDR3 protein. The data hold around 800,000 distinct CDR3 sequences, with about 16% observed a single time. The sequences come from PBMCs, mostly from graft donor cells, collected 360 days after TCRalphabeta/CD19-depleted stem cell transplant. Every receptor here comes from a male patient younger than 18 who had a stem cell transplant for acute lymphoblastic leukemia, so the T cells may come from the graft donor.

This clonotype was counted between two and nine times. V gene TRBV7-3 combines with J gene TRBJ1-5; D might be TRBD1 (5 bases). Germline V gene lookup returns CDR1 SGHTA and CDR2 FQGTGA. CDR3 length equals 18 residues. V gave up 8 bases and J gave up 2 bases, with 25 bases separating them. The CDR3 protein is CASGIRMCPQGRNQPQHF. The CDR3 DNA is TGTGCCAGCGGGATCAGGATGTGTCCCCAGGGTCGCAATCAGCCCCAGCATTTT. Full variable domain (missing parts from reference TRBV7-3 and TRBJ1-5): GAGVSQTPSNKVTEKGKYVELRCDPISGHTALYWYRQSLGQGPEFLIYFQGTGAADDSGLPNDRFFAVRPEGSVSTLKIQRTERGDSAVYLCASGIRMCPQGRNQPQHFGDGTRLSIL.

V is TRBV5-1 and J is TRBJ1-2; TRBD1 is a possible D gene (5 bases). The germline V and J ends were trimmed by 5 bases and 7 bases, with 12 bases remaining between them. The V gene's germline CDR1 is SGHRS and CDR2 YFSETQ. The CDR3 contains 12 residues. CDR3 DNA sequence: TGCGCCAGCAGGGACCTTGGGGCTGGCTACACCTTC. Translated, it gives CASRDLGAGYTF. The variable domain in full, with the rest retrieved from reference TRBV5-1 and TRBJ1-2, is KAGVTQTPRYLIKTRGQQVTLSCSPISGHRSVSWYQQTPGQGLQFLFEYFSETQRNKGNFPGRFSGRQFSNSRSEMNVSTLELGDSALYLCASRDLGAGYTFGSGTRLTVV.

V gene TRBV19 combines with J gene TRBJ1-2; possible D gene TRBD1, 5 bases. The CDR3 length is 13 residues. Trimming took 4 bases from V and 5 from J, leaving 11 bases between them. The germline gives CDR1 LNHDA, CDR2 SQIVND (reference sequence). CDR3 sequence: CASSRGTAYGYTF. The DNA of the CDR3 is TGTGCCAGTAGTAGGGGGACGGCTTATGGCTACACCTTC.

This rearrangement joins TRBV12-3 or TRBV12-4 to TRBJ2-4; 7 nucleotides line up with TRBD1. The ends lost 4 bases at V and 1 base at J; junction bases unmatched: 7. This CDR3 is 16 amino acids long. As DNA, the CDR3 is TGTGCCAGCAGTTCAAGGGGGCGCGGGGCCAAAAACATTCAGTACTTC. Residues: CASSSRGRGAKNIQYF.

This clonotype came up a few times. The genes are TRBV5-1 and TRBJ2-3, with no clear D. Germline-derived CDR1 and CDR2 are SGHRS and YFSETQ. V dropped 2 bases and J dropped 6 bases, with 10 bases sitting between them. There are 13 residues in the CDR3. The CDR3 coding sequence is TGCGCCAGCAGCTTTGGAGAAGGGGATACGCAGTATTTT. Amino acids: CASSFGEGDTQYF.

CDR3 sequence (DNA): TGTGCCAGCAGCTTACAGGTCTCTGGGGCCAACGTCCTGACTTTC. Translation gives CASSLQVSGANVLTF. The gene calls are TRBV7-2 and TRBJ2-6; no clear D gene. V was clipped by 2 bases and J by 0 bases, with 5 bases between them. The germline V gene encodes CDR1 SGHTA and CDR2 FQGNSA. The length of the CDR3 is 15 residues.

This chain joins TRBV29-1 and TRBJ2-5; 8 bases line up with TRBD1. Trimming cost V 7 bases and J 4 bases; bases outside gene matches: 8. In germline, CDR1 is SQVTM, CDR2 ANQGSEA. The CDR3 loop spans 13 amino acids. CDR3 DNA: TGCAGCGCCAAGGGACAGGTGGGAGAGACCCAGTACTTC. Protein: CSAKGQVGETQYF.

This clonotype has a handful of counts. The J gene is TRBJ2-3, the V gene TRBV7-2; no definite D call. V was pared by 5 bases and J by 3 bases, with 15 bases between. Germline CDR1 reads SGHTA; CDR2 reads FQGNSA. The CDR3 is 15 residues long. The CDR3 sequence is CASSNAKVYTDTQYF. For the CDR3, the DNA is TGTGCCAGCAGCAACGCCAAAGTATATACAGATACGCAGTATTTT.

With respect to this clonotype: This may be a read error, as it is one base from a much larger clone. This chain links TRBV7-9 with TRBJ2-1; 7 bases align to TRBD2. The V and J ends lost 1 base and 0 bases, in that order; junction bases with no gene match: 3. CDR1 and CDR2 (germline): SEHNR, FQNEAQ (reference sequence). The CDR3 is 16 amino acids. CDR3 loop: CASSLGDYRSYNEQFF. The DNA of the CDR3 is TGTGCCAGCAGCTTAGGGGACTACCGCTCCTACAATGAGCAGTTCTTC.

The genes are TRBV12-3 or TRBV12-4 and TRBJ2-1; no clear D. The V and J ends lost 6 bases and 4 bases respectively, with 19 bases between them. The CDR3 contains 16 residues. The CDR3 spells CASSLVGLHIYNEQFF. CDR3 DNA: TGTGCCAGCAGCCTTGTGGGATTGCACATATACAATGAGCAGTTCTTC.

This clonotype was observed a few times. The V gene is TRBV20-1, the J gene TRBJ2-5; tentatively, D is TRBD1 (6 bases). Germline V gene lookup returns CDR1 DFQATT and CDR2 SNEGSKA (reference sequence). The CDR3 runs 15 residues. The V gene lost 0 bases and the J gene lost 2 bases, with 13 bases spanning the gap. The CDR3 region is CSARDPRTDQETQYF. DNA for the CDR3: TGCAGTGCTAGAGATCCCCGGACAGATCAAGAGACCCAGTACTTC.

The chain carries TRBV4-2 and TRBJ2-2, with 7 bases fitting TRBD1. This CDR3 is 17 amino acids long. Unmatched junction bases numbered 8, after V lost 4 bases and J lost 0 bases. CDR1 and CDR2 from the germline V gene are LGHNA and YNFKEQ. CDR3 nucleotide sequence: TGTGCCAGCAGCCCCCCTAGGGGGACAGCGAACACCGGGGAGCTGTTTTTT. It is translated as CASSPPRGTANTGELFF.

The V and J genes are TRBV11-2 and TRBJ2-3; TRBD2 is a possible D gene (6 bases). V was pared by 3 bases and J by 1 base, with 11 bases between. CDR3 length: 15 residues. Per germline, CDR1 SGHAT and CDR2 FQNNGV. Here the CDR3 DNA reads TGTGCCAGCAGCTTTCTTAGACTAGGCACAGATACGCAGTATTTT. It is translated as CASSFLRLGTDTQYF.

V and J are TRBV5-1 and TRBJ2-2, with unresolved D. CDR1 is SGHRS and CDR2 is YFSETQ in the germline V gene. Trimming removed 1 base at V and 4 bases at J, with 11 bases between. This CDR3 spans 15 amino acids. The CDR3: CASSLMARPTGELFF. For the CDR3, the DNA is TGCGCCAGCAGCTTGATGGCTAGACCCACCGGGGAGCTGTTTTTT.

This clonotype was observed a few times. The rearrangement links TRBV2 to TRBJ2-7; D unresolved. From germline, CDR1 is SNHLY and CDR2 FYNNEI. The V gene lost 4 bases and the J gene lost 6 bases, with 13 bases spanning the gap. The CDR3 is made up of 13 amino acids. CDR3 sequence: CASSVLASREQYF. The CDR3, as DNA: TGTGCCAGCAGTGTGTTGGCGTCCCGCGAGCAGTACTTC.

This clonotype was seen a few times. The CDR3 DNA follows: TGCAGTGCTAGAGATATTCCCTATGGGATCTACAATGAGCAGTTCTTC. This codes for CSARDIPYGIYNEQFF. The V gene is TRBV20-1, the J gene TRBJ2-1; D call uncertain. The CDR3 loop spans 16 amino acids. The germline CDR1 and CDR2 sequences are DFQATT and SNEGSKA (reference sequence). The V end lost 0 bases, the J end lost 3 bases, and 15 bases lay between the germline ends.

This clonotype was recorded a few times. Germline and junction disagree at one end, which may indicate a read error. CDR3 in amino acids: CASSRGLAGHF. The DNA of the CDR3 is TGTGCCAGCAGCCGCGGACTAGCGGGGCATTTT. The genes are TRBV12-3 or TRBV12-4 and TRBJ2-3; TRBD2 agrees at 12 bases. The CDR3 is made up of 11 amino acids.

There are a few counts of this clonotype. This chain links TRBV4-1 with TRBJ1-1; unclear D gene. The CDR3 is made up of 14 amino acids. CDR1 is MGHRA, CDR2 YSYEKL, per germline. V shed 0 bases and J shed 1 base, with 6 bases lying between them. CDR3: CASSQDPSNTEAFF. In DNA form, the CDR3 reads TGCGCCAGCAGCCAAGATCCCTCGAACACTGAAGCTTTCTTT.

The CDR3 DNA reads as TGTGCCAGCAGAGAGGGGGGAAGCTCCTACAATGAGCAGTTCTTC. This sequence encodes CASREGGSSYNEQFF. The chain combines TRBV27 with TRBJ2-1, with D possibly being TRBD1 or TRBD2 (6 bases each). V lost 6 bases and J lost 0, with 12 bases in between. CDR1 and CDR2 from the germline V gene are MNHEY and SMNVEV (reference sequence). The length of the CDR3 is 15 residues.

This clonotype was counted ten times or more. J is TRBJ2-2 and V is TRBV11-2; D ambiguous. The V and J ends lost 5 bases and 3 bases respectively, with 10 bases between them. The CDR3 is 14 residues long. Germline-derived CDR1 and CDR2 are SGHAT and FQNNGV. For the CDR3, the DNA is TGTGCCAGCAGCACGAATAGAGACACCGGGGAGCTGTTTTTT. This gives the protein CASSTNRDTGELFF.

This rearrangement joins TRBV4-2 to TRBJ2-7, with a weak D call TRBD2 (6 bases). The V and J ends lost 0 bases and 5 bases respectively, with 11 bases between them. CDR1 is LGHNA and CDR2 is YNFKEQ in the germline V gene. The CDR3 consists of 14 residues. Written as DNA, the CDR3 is TGTGCCAGCAGCCAAGATCGGCGGGGCAACGAGCAGTACTTC. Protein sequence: CASSQDRRGNEQYF.

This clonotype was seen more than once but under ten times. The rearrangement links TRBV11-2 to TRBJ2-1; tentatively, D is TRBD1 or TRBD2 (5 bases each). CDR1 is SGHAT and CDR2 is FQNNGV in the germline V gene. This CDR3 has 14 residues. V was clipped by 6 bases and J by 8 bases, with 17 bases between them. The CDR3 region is CASRTFRGDDEQFF. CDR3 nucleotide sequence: TGTGCCAGCAGAACTTTTAGAGGGGACGATGAGCAGTTCTTC.

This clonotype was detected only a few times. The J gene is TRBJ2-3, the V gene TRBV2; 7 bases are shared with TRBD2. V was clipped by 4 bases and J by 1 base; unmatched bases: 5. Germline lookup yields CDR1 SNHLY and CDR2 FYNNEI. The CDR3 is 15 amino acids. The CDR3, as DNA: TGTGCCAGCAGTGGATGGGAGGGCCGCACAGATACGCAGTATTTT. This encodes CASSGWEGRTDTQYF.

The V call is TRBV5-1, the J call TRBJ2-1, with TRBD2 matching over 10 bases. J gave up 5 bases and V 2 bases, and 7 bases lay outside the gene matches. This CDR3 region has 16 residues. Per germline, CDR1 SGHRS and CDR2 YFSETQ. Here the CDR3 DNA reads TGCGCCAGCAGCTTCTGGACTAGCGGCCCGGACAATGAGCAGTTCTTC. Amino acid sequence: CASSFWTSGPDNEQFF.

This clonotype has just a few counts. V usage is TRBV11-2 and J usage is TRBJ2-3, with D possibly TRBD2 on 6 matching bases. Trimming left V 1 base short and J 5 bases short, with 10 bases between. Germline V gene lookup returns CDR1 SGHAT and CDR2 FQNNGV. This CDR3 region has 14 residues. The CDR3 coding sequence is TGTGCCAGCAGCTTAGCGGGAGCTGAAGATACGCAGTATTTT. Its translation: CASSLAGAEDTQYF.

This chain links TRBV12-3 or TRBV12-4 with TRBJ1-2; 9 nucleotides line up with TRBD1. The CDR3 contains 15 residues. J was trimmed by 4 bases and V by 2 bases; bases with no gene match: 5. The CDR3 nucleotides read TGTGCCAGCAGTTTATCGGGACAGGGAAGCTATGGCTACACCTTC. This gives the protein CASSLSGQGSYGYTF.

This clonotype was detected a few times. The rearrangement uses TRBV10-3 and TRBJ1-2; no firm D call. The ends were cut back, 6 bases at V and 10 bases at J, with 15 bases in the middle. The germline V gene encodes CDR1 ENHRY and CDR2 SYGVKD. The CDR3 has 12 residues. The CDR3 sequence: CAISETPLYYTF. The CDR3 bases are TGTGCCATCAGCGAGACCCCCTTGTACTACACCTTC.

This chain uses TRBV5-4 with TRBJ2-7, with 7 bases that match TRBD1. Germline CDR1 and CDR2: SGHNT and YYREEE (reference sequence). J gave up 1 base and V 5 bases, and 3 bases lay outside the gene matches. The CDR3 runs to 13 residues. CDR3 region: CASRKGQSYEQYF. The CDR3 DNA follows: TGTGCCAGCAGAAAGGGACAGTCCTACGAGCAGTACTTC.

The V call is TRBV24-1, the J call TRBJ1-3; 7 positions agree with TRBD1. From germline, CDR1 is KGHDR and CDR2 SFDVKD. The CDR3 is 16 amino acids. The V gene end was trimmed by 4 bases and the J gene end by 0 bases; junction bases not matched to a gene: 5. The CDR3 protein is CATSDSYRGSGNTIYF. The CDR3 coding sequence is TGTGCCACCAGTGACTCATACAGGGGCTCTGGAAACACCATATATTTT.

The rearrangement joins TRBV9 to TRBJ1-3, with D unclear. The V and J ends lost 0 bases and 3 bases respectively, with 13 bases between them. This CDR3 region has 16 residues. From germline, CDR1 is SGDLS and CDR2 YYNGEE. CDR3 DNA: TGTGCCAGCAGCGTAGGACCCTCGTACATTGGAAACACCATATATTTT. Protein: CASSVGPSYIGNTIYF.

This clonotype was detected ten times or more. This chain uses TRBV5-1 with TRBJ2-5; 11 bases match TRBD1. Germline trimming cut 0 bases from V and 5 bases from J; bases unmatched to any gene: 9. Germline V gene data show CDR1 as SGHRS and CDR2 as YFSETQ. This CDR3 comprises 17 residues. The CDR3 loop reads CASSLAGWTGGHETQYF. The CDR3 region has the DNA TGCGCCAGCAGCTTGGCAGGGTGGACAGGGGGCCATGAGACCCAGTACTTC.

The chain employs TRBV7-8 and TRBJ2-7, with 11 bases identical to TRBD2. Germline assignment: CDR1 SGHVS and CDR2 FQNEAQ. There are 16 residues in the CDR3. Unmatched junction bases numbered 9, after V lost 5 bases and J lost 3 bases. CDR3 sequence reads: CASSPTLAGVNYEQYF. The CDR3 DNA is TGTGCCAGCAGCCCGACACTAGCGGGAGTTAACTACGAGCAGTACTTC.